The source of this T cell receptor beta chain is a study of post-analysis software for immune sequencing data (dated by TCRdb to the mid-2010s). The study in broad terms: Relapsing-remitting, secondary progressive and progressive-relapsing multiple sclerosis were recorded as disease courses, and subtype annotation was lacking for some patients. A subset of samples was prepared in parallel using single-end sample barcoding, then pooled and co-amplified after Illumina adapter ligation. The patient repertoires were set against eleven to twelve previously published healthy control repertoires from donors whose ages ranged from about 6 to 27 years. The paper's findings and limits, for the study overall: The multiple sclerosis patient group was slightly younger than the control group. Patients showed significantly higher frequencies than controls for about 5 TRBV segments, among them TRBV5-6, TRBV5-1 and TRBV20-1. When samples were clustered directly using the F measure, samples prepared in the same batch co-clustered strongly, which prompted a batch-effect correction. Multiple sclerosis patients had significantly lower normalized Chao1 diversity than controls, a result that suggests substantial peripheral T-cell clonal expansion.

The receptor library was made with PCR. The sequencer listed for this sample is Illumina HiSeq 2500. To reduce PCR and sequencing biases, unique molecular identifiers were built into the TCR beta cDNA libraries. Every 1 to 10 million input T cells yielded approximately 500,000 cDNA molecules, meaning each molecule approximated one T cell. Patient libraries were prepared and sequenced with the same protocol used for the earlier healthy control dataset. Within a given batch, samples were prepared together, multiplexed and sequenced on the same HiSeq lane. Per the original workflow: Raw barcoded reads were processed with MIGEC, discarding single-read molecular identifier groups before consensus assembly and CDR3 extraction. Clonotype tables were post-analysed with VDJtools, normalizing diversity by down-sampling all datasets to the smallest sample size. Repertoire overlap clustering matched CDR3 amino acid but not nucleotide sequences to correct batch-related cross-sample contamination. TCRdb trimmed public reads at Q25 via fastp, called clones via MiXCR and kept in-frame beta chains. Entries are consolidated by CDR3 protein sequence, retaining the most common genes and DNA. The V and J calls and clone size are TCRdb's, not the authors'. In all, the sample holds around 500,000 distinct CDR3 sequences, and approximately 31% of those were seen once. The ten largest account for 4.5% to 7.5% of the sample.

Notes on this clonotype: This clone's antigen is unknown. One base away there is no much larger clone; base qualities are not given.

To demonstrate the VDJtools post-analysis software, TCR beta repertoires were profiled from the peripheral blood of more than ten young patients with multiple sclerosis. Multiple sclerosis patients were children and adolescents aged about 6 to 17 years. According to the germline V gene, CDR1 reads MNHEY and CDR2 reads SVGAGI. Including cysteine and phenylalanine, the CDR3 has 16 amino acids. Of all the DNA, just the CDR3 is kept, 48 bases in frame from base 1. V is clipped by 2 bases and J by 1 base, and the sequence between their germline boundaries is 15 bases long. The chain was built from TRBV6-5 and TRBJ2-7, with TRBD2 perhaps the D gene, on 6 matching bases. This receptor was identified in a girl younger than 18 with multiple sclerosis. Sequencing was performed on blood. The DNA reads as follows: TGTGCCAGCAGTTACGGGGGAGGAGTTGGATCCTACGAGCAGTACTTC. This encodes CASSYGGGVGSYEQYF.